The clone carrying this TCR beta chain came up a few times. CDR1 is SGHAT, CDR2 FQNNGV, per germline. The CDR3 covers 15 residues. V was trimmed by 2 bases and J by 5 bases, leaving 10 bases between them. The data are from a study of blood T cell repertoires in COVID-19. For the study at large: Specimens from acute and convalescent COVID-19 originated in the United States, Italy and Spain. The analysed material was cDNA or gDNA that came from T cells, B-cell-depleted T cells, or PBMCs.

Grouping used clinical history reported by participants in a survey and questionnaire. Resolution of symptoms, clearance, or two negative PCRs was present in recovered Cohort 3 donors. The repertoire was sequenced with immunoSEQ multiplex PCR; TCRdb's copy has only in-frame clones and lacks some. The table has 200,000 to 250,000 clones, more than 75% seen once. This chain uses TRBV11-2 with TRBJ1-6; weak D call: TRBD1 (6 bases). The sample was PBMCs or T cells enriched from blood (not recorded which). This receptor was obtained from a woman between 45 and 65 years old who had recovered from COVID-19. CDR3 sequence: CASSLSGVDNSPLHF. CDR3 nucleotides: TGTGCCAGCAGCTTATCAGGGGTGGATAATTCACCCCTCCACTTT. The variable domain in full, completed from reference TRBV11-2 and TRBJ1-6, reads EAGVAQSPRYKIIEKRQSVAFWCNPISGHATLYWYQQILGQGPKLLIQFQNNGVVDDSQLPKDRFSAERLKGVDSTLKIQPAKLEDSAVYLCASSLSGVDNSPLHFGNGTRLTVT.